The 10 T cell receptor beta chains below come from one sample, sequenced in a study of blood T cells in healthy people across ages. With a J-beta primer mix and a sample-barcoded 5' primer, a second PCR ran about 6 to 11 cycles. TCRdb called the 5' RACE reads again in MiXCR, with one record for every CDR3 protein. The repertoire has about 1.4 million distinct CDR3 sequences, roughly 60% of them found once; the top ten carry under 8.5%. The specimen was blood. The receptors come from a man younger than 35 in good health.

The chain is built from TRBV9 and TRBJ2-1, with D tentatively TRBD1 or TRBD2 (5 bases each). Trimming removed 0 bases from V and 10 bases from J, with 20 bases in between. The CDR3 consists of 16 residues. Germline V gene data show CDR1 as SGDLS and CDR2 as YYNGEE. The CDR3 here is CASSVEYGTQQWEQFF. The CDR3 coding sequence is TGTGCCAGCAGCGTAGAGTACGGGACCCAACAATGGGAGCAGTTCTTC.

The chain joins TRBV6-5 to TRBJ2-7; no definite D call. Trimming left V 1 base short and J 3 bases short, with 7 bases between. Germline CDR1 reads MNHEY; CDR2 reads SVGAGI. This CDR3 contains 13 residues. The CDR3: CASSYFGNYEQYF. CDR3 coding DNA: TGTGCCAGCAGTTACTTCGGCAACTACGAGCAGTACTTC.

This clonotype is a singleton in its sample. CDR3 in DNA: TGTGCCAGCAGTGGCGGGACAGGCGATCTAGCCAAAAACATTCAGTACTTC. The encoded protein is CASSGGTGDLAKNIQYF. The chain recombines TRBV6-2 or TRBV6-3 with TRBJ2-4; 8 bases are a match to TRBD1. CDR3 length: 17 residues. CDR1 is MNHEY and CDR2 is SVGEGT in the germline V gene. The V segment lost 5 bases and the J segment 0 bases; nucleotides outside the gene matches: 9.

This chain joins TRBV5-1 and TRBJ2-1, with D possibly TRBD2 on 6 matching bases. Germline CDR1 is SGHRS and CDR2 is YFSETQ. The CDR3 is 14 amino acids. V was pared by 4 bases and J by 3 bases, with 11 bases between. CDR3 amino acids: CASSVIADYNEQFF. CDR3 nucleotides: TGCGCCAGCAGCGTTATAGCGGACTACAATGAGCAGTTCTTC.

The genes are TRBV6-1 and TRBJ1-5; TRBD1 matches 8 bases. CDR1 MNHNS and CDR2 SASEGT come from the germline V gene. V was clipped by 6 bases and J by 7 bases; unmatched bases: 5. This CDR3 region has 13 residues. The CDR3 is CASRDRDRQPQHF. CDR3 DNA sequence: TGTGCCAGCAGGGACAGGGACCGGCAGCCCCAGCATTTT.

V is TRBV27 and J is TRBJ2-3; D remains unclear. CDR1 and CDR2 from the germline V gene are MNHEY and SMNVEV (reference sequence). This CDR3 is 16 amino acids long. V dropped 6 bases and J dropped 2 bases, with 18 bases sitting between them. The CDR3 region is CASRKVIERTTDTQYF. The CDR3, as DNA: TGTGCCAGCAGGAAAGTTATTGAGAGGACCACAGATACGCAGTATTTT.

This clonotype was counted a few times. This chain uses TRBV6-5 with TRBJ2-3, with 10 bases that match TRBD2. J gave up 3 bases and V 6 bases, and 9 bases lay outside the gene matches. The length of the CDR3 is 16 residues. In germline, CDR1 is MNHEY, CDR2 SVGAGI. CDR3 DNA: TGTGCCAGCAGAAAAATAGCGGGGGGCCGAACAGATACGCAGTATTTT. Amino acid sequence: CASRKIAGGRTDTQYF.

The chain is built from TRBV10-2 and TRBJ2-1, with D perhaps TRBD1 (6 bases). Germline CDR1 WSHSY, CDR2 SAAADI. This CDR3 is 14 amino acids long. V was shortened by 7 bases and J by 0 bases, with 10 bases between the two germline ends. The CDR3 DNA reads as TGCGCCAGCACCCCACAGGGCTCCTACAATGAGCAGTTCTTC. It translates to CASTPQGSYNEQFF.

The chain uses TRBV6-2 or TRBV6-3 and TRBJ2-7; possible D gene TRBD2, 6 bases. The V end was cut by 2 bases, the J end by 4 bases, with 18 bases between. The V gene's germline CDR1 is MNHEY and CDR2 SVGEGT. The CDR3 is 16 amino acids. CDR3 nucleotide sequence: TGTGCCAGCAGTTACAGTTCGGGACTGATCCTATACGAGCAGTACTTC. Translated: CASSYSSGLILYEQYF.

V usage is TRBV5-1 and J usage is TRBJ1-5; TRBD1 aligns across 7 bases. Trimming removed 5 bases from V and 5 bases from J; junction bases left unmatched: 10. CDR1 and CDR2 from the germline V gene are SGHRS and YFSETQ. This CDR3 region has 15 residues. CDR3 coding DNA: TGCGCCAGCAGAATGGGTGACAGGGAAGATCAGCCCCAGCATTTT. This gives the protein CASRMGDREDQPQHF.